The source of this T cell receptor (beta chain) is a study of shared clonotypes between healthy human individuals (dated by TCRdb to 2019 to 2021). Regarding the complete study: The cohort comprised a couple of women and a few men aged 18 to 49 years. Between about 0.94 and 8.9 billion PBMCs per donor were obtained by leukapheresis. Libraries were prepared and TCR repertoires were sequenced by different laboratories using diverse techniques, in order to increase sequencing depth and limit assay-specific biases. Per donor, three plates each were used for CD4 naive and CD4 memory, two for CD8 naive, and one for CD8 memory. The study deeply sequenced blood TCR repertoires of five healthy adults to estimate repertoire size and the extent of clonotype sharing between individuals. General study outcomes and caveats: Sampling was restricted to blood, and TCR repertoires in tissues likely differ from the TCR repertoires found in blood. Based on pairwise subsampling, the degree of clonotype sharing among donors was expected to be affected by sequencing depth. Incomplete sequencing was indicated by rarefaction of sorted-subset datasets, despite the large sequencing depth. Naive subsets generally had larger estimated clonotype richness than memory subsets. The genetic and exposure-history diversity represented was limited by the small number of donors. Compared with non-shared clonotypes, the clonotypes found in all four sorted-subset donors had higher generation probabilities. When several donors were compared, the shared fraction of clonotypes was about 5% for naive CD4, less than 4% for naive CD8, 2% to 2.5% for memory CD4, and around 0.4% for memory CD8.

TCR CDR3 regions were amplified from genomic DNA by multiplex PCR using the deep immunoSEQ assay. Genomic DNA extracted from each cell subset was distributed evenly over all wells of several immunoSEQ 96-well plates, and each plate served as one replicate. For sorted subsets, 150 to 250 ng of genomic DNA, equivalent to some 33,000 T cell genomes, went into each replicate PCR. Purified libraries were measured with a Qubit 3.0 fluorometer, size-checked on a Bioanalyzer 2100, and measured again with the KAPA Library Quantification kit. Every immunoSEQ 96-well plate was sequenced on a dedicated single-read 150-cycle Illumina NextSeq 550 flow cell. The authors processed their data as follows. The immunoSEQ output contained only junctional sequences without quality scores, so filtering could not match that applied to full-length reads. Sequences were annotated with PyIR, a Python wrapper for IgBLAST v1.9, and V/J genes and CDR3 were assigned using IMGT germline references. Reads were removed for weak V/J assignments (E-value above 1e-6), missing CDR3, stop codons, out-of-frame junctions, or ambiguous translated residues. V3J clonotypes were defined as sequences sharing an identical inferred V gene, J gene, and CDR3 amino acid sequence. To compute the percentage overlap between repertoires, the number of shared unique clonotypes was divided by the size of the smaller repertoire. Three approaches were used to assess repertoire richness: RTK rarefaction, the Chao1 estimator, and Recon v2.1 estimates of unobserved clonotypes. For all TCRbeta clonotypes obtained by the gDNA method from several donors, generation probabilities were computed with OLGA. TCRdb provides this immuneACCESS table in a form limited to in-frame rearrangements. Some clones are lacking; in checked studies, under half of them reflect an unresolved V gene, and why the rest are absent is not known. V and J calls and clone size come straight from that table; D and trimming were deduced from the DNA. The sample records approximately 2.5 million clones, approximately 94% of which are singletons. The ten largest clones add up to more than 0.35% of the sample.

On this clone: No antigen is known for it. Nothing much larger sits one base from this clone, and base qualities are not available.

The junction shows trimming of 0 bases on V and 4 bases on J, and the gene matches do not reach 3 bases of it. The germline V gene gives CDR1 as SGHRS and CDR2 as YFSETQ. The CDR3 has 15 amino acids, counting the end cysteine and phenylalanine. Of the read, only the CDR3 DNA is kept; its 45 bases are in frame from base 1. The donors were healthy, HIV-negative adults with no recently reported acute infections or vaccinations. Only Caucasian adults living in Nashville, Tennessee, USA were represented among the donors. CD4+ T cells were enriched by magnetic negative selection, after which naive cells were positively selected on CD45RA and the negative fraction was taken as the memory subset. Blood was obtained by leukapheresis, after which PBMCs were separated by Ficoll-Histopaque density gradient centrifugation and cryopreserved in liquid nitrogen vapor phase. Analytical flow cytometry was used to check the purity and quantity of each magnetically sorted T cell population. Each sorted fraction had its genomic DNA isolated and then quantified by UV absorbance on a Nanodrop 2000c.

Source material: naive CD4+ T cells from PBMCs. The cell subset or site label corresponds to: CD45RA+ positively selected. Recombination joined TRBV5-1 with TRBJ1-4, with 7 central nucleotides matching TRBD1. This clonotype originated in a man aged 18 to 29 in good health. Some clones in this sample may be carry-over from other donors' samples. The CDR3 amino acid sequence is: CASSLAGQNNEKLFF. Read as DNA, the sequence is TGCGCCAGCAGCTTGGCGGGACAGAATAATGAAAAACTGTTTTTT.